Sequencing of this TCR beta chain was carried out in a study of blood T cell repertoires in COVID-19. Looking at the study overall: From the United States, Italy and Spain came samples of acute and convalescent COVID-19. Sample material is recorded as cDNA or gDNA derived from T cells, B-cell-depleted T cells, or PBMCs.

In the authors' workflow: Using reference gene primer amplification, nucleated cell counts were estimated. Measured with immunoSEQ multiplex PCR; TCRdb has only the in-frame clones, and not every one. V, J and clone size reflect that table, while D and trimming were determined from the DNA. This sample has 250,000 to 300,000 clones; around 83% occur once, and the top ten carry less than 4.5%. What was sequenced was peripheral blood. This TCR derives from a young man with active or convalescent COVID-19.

CDR3 sequence: CASTPDRGSAYGYTF. CDR3 coding DNA: TGTGCCAGTACCCCAGATCGCGGGTCCGCCTATGGCTACACCTTC. The chain couples TRBV19 to TRBJ1-2, with D unclear. V lost 7 bases and J 4 bases, leaving 19 bases between the germline ends. The CDR3 spans 15 residues. Germline-derived CDR1 and CDR2 are LNHDA and SQIVND (reference sequence).